This paragraph covers one TCR beta chain sequence. Its antigen is not known. Deletions cut 7 bases from V and 7 bases from J, with 22 bases between. CDR1 ENHRY and CDR2 SYGVKD come from the germline V gene. The CDR3 totals 15 residues. The data were obtained in a study of T cell clones after liver transplantation. Turning to the study itself: Without induction therapy, subjects received standard immunosuppression until 12-24 months post-transplant.

The study's findings and limits: Graft donor-reactive T cells possibly entered the graft instead of undergoing deletion.

Assay: immunoSEQ multiplex PCR; the TCRdb copy retains only in-frame clones and omits some. The sample includes some 110,000 clones, 75% to 85% of them seen just once. The clonotype originates from a human donor who received a liver transplant. The source was CD4+ T cells from blood, collected before liver transplant. The chain couples TRBV10-3 to TRBJ1-1; the D is unclear. This CDR3 is CAIKGGLIEGGEAFF. The DNA of the CDR3 is TGTGCCATCAAAGGAGGCTTGATTGAGGGTGGTGAAGCTTTCTTT.